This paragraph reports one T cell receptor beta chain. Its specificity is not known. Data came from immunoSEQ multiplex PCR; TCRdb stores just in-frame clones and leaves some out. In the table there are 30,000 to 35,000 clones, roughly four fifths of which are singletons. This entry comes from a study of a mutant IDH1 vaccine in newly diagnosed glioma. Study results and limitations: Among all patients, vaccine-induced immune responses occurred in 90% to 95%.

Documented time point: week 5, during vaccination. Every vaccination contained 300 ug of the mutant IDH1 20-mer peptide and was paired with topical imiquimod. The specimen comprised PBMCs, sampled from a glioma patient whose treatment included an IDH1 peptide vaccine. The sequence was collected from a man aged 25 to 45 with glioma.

CDR3 amino acids: CASSVISGGPYEQYF. CDR3 coding DNA: TGTGCCAGCAGCGTAATAAGCGGGGGGCCCTACGAGCAGTACTTC. The chain employs TRBV9 and TRBJ2-7; TRBD2 aligns across 9 bases. With 1 base clipped from V and 2 bases from J, the junction kept 4 bases outside the gene matches. The CDR3 is 15 amino acids. Germline V lookup: CDR1 SGDLS, CDR2 YYNGEE.